This T cell receptor beta chain was sequenced for a study of vaccination and CD4 T cells after COVID-19. The wider study: Six male and four female convalescents took part, two of them Hispanic. General study points: Median SARS-CoV-2-reactive clonotype numbers went from about 20 to 38; this increase was not significant.

The Oncomine TCR Beta short-read assay generated sequence data from the DNA of cultured CD4+ T cells. TCRdb analysed the PCR reads with MiXCR anew, one entry per CDR3 protein. The sample consists of about 10,000 distinct CDR3 sequences, approximately 60% of them appearing once. As concerns this clonotype: Antigen unknown.

Regarding treatment: roughly nine-day PBMC culture with coronavirus spike peptide pools or control peptides (ViraFEST assay). Peptide pool stimulation in ViraFEST expanded antigen-specific T cells, whose TCRs were then sequenced. Germline V gene lookup returns CDR1 SNHLY and CDR2 FYNNEI. Trimming pared 2 bases from V and 6 bases from J, leaving 10 bases between. The CDR3 contains 13 residues. The receptor was derived from a human donor who had recovered from COVID-19. This chain joins TRBV2 and TRBJ1-1; no clear D. Specimen: CD4+ T cells from blood, cultured in vitro. CDR3 bases: TGTGCCAGCAGTGAAACTAGGAGGGCTGAAGCTTTCTTT. Encoded protein: CASSETRRAEAFF.